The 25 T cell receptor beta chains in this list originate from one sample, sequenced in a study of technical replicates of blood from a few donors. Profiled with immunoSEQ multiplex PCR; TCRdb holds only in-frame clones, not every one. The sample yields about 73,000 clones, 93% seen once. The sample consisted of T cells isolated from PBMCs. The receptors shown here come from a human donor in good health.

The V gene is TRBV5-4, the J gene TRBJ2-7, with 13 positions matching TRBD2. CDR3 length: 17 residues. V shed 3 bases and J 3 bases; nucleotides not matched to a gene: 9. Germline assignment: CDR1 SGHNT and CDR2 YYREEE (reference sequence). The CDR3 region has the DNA TGTGCCAGCAGCTCTGGACTAGCGGGAGAATTAAGCTACGAGCAGTACTTC. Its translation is CASSSGLAGELSYEQYF.

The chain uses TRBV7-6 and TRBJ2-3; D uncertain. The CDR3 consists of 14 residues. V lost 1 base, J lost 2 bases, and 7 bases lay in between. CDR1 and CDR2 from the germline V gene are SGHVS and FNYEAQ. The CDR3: CASSLGLVTDTQYF. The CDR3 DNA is TGTGCCAGCAGCTTAGGGCTAGTCACAGATACGCAGTATTTT.

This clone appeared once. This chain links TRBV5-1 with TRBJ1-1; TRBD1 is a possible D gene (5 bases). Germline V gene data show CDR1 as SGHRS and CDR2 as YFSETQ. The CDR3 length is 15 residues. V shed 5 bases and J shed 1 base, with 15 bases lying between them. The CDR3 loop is CASRSRTGANTEAFF. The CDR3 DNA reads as TGCGCCAGCAGATCGCGAACAGGAGCGAACACTGAAGCTTTCTTT.

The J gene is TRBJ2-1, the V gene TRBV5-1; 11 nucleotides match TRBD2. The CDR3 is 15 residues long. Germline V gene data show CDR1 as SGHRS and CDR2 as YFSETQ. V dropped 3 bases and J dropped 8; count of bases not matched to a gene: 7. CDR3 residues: CASSWGTSGGDEQFF. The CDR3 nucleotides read TGCGCCAGCAGCTGGGGGACTAGCGGAGGGGATGAGCAGTTCTTC.

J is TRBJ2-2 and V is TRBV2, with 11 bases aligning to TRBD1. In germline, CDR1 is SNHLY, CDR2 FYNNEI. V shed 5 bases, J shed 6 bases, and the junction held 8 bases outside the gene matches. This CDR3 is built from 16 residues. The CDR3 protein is CASSKSGTGGPGELFF. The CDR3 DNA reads TGTGCCAGCAGTAAGTCCGGGACAGGGGGTCCCGGGGAGCTGTTTTTT.

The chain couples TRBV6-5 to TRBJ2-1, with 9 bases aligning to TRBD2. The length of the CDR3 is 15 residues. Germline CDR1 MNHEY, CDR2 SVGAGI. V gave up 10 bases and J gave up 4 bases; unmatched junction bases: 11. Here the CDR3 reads CATHSRLAVYNEQFF. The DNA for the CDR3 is TGTGCCACCCATTCGAGACTAGCGGTATACAATGAGCAGTTCTTC.

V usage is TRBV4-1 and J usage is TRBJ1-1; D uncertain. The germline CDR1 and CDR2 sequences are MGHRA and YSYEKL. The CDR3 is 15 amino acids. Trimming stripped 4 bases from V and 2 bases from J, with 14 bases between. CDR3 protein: CASSPPGSANTEAFF. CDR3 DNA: TGCGCCAGCAGCCCCCCCGGCAGCGCCAACACTGAAGCTTTCTTT.

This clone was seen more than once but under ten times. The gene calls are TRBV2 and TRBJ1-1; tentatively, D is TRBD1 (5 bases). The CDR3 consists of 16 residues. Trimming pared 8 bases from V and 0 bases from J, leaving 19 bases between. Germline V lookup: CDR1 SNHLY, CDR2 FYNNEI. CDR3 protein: CASDGSISTVNTEAFF. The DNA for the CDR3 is TGTGCCAGCGATGGATCCATTTCGACAGTGAACACTGAAGCTTTCTTT.

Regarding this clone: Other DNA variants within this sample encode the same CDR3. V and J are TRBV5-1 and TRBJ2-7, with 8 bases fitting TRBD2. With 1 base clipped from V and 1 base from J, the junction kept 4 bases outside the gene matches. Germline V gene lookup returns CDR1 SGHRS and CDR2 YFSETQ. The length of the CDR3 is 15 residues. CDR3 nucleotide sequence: TGCGCCAGCAGCTTGAGCGGGGGTAGATCCTACGAGCAGTACTTC. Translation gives CASSLSGGRSYEQYF.

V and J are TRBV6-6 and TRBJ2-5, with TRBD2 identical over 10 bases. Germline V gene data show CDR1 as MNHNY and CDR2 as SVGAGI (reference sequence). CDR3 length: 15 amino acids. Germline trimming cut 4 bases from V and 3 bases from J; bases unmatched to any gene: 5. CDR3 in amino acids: CASSSTLAGEETQYF. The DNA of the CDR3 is TGTGCCAGCAGTTCAACTCTAGCGGGGGAAGAGACCCAGTACTTC.

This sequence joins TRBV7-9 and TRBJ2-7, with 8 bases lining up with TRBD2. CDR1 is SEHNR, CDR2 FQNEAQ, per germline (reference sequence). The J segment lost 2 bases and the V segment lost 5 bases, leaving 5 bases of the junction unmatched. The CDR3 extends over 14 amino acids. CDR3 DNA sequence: TGTGCCAGCAGCCGGATAGCGGGACCCTACGAGCAGTACTTC. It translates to CASSRIAGPYEQYF.

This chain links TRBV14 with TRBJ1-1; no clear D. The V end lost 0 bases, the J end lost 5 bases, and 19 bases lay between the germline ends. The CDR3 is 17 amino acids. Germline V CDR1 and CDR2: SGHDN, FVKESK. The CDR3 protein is CASSQDYPTFGETEAFF. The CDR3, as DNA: TGTGCCAGCAGCCAAGACTACCCGACTTTTGGGGAGACTGAAGCTTTCTTT. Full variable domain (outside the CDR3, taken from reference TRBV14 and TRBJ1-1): EAGVTQFPSHSVIEKGQTVTLRCDPISGHDNLYWYRRVMGKEIKFLLHFVKESKQDESGMPNNRFLAERTGGTYSTLKVQPAELEDSGVYFCASSQDYPTFGETEAFFGQGTRLTVV.

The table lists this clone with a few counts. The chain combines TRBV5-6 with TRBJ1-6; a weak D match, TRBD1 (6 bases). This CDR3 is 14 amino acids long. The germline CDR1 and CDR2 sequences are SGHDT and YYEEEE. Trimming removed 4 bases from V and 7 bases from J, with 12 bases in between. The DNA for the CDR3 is TGTGCCAGCAGCCGTACAGGGAAAAATTCACCCCTCCACTTT. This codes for CASSRTGKNSPLHF.

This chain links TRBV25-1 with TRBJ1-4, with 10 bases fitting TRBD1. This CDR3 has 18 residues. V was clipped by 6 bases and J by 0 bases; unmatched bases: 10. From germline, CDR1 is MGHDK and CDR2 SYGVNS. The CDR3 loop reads CASRDRGQRASTNEKLFF. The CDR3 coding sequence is TGTGCCAGCAGAGACAGGGGGCAAAGGGCATCAACTAATGAAAAACTGTTTTTT.

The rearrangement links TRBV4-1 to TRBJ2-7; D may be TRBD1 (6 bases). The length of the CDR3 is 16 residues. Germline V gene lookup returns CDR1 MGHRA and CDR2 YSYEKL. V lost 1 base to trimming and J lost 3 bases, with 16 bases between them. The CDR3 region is CASSQVARGDLYEQYF. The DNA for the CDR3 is TGCGCCAGCAGCCAAGTTGCCAGGGGTGACCTCTACGAGCAGTACTTC.

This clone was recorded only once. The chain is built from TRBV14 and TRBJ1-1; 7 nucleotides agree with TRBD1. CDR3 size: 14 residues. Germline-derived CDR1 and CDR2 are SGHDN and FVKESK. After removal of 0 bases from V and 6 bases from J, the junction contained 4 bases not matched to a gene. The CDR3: CASSQEGGGSEAFF. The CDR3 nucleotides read TGTGCCAGCAGCCAAGAAGGAGGGGGCTCTGAAGCTTTCTTT. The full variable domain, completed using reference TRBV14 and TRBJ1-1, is EAGVTQFPSHSVIEKGQTVTLRCDPISGHDNLYWYRRVMGKEIKFLLHFVKESKQDESGMPNNRFLAERTGGTYSTLKVQPAELEDSGVYFCASSQEGGGSEAFFGQGTRLTVV.

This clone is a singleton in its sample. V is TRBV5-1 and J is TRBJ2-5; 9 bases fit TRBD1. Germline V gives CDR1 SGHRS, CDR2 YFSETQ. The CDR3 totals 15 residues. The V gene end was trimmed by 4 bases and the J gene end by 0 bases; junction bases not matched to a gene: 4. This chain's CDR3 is CASSPGTGYQETQYF. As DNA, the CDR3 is TGCGCCAGCAGCCCTGGGACAGGGTACCAAGAGACCCAGTACTTC.

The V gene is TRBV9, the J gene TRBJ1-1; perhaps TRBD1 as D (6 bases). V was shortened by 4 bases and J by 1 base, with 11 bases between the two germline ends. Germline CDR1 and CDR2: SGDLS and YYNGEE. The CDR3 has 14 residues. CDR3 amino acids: CASSTTGRNTEAFF. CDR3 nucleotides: TGTGCCAGCAGCACCACAGGGAGGAACACTGAAGCTTTCTTT. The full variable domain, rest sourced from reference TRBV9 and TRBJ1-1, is DSGVTQTPKHLITATGQRVTLRCSPRSGDLSVYWYQQSLDQGLQFLIQYYNGEERAKGNILERFSAQQFPDLHSELNLSSLELGDSALYFCASSTTGRNTEAFFGQGTRLTVV.

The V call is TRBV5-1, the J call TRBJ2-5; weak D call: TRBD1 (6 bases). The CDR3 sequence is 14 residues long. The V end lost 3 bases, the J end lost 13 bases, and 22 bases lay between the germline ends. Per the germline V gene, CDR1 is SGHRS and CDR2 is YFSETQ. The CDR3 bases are TGCGCCAGCAGCTCCCTCTTGGACAGCCGTCCGTGGTACTTC. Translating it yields CASSSLLDSRPWYF.

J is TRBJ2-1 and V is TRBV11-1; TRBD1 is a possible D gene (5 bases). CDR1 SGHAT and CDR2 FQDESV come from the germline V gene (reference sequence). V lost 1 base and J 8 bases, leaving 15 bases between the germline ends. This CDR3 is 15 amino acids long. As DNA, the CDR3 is TGTGCCAGCAGCTTAGGGACAAAACATTCGGATGAGCAGTTCTTC. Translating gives CASSLGTKHSDEQFF.

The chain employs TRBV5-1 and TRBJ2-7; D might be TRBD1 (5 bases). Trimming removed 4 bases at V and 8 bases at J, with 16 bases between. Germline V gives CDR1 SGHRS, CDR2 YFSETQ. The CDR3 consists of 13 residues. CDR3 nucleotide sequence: TGCGCCAGCAGCCCGGACCTCGAGGACAAGCAGTACTTC. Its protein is CASSPDLEDKQYF. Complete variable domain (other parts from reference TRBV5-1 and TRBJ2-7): KAGVTQTPRYLIKTRGQQVTLSCSPISGHRSVSWYQQTPGQGLQFLFEYFSETQRNKGNFPGRFSGRQFSNSRSEMNVSTLELGDSALYLCASSPDLEDKQYFGPGTRLTVT.

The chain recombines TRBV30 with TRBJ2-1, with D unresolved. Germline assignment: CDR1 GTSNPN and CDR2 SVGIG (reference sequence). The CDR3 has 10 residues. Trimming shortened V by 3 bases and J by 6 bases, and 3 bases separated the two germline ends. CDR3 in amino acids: CAWSRNEQFF. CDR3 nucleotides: TGTGCCTGGAGCCGCAATGAGCAGTTCTTC.

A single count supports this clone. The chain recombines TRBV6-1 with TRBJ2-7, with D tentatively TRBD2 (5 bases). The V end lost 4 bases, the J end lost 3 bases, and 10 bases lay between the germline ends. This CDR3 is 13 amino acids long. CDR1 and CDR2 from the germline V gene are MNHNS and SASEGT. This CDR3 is CASSGRADYEQYF. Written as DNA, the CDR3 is TGTGCCAGCAGTGGGCGGGCCGACTACGAGCAGTACTTC.

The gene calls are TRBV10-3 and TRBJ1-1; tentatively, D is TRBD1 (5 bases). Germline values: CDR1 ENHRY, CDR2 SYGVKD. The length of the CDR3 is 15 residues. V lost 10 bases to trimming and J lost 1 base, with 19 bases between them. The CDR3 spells CATERAGRENTEAFF. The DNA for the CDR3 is TGTGCCACCGAAAGAGCGGGACGGGAGAACACTGAAGCTTTCTTT.

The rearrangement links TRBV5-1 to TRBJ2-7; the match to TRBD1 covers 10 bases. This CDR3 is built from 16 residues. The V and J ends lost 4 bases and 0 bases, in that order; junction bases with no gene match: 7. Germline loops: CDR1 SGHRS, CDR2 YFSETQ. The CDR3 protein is CASSLSGTGVSYEQYF. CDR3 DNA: TGCGCCAGCAGCCTGTCCGGGACAGGGGTCTCCTACGAGCAGTACTTC.